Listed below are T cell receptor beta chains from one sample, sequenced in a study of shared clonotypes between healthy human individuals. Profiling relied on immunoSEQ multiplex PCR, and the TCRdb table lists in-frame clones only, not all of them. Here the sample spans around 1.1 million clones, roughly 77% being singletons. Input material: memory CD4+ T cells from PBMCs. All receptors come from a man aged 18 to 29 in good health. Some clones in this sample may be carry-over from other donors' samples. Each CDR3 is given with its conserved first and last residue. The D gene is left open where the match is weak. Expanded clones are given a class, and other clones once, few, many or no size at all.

TGTGCCAGTAGTCCGGACAGGGGGAGGTCCTACAATGAGCAGTTCTTC	CASSPDRGRSYNEQFF	few	TRBV19	TRBJ2-1	TRBD1
TGCGCCAGCAGCCCCGGGACTAGCGGGGCGCAGGGGACGCAGTATTTT	CASSPGTSGAQGTQYF	few	TRBV5-1	TRBJ2-3	TRBD2
TGTGCCAGCAGCCAAGATAAAGGGCTCTGGCAGTACTTC	CASSQDKGLWQYF	few	TRBV4-2	TRBJ2-7	NA
TGCGCCAGCAGCTTGGTCGTTTCAGGGAAAGAGACCCAGTACTTC	CASSLVVSGKETQYF	NA	TRBV5-1	TRBJ2-5	NA
TGTGCCAGCAGTCTCGTCCAGACTAGATCCGGGGAGCTGTTTTTT	CASSLVQTRSGELFF	NA	TRBV2	TRBJ2-2	NA
TGTGCCAGCAGCTCTCAGACAGGGCGGAACACCGGGGAGCTGTTTTTT	CASSSQTGRNTGELFF	NA	TRBV11-2	TRBJ2-2	TRBD1
TGTGCCAGCTGTCGCCTGGGTTTGGTAGACACCATATATTTT	CASCRLGLVDTIYF	few	TRBV6-5	TRBJ1-3	NA
TGTGCCTGGAGTGTACGGGGGACAGGGGGTTGGGACACTGAAGCTTTCTTT	CAWSVRGTGGWDTEAFF	NA	TRBV30	TRBJ1-1	TRBD1
TGTGCCAGCAGGGGAGACAGAAATGAAAAACTGTTTTTT	CASRGDRNEKLFF	NA	TRBV2	TRBJ1-4	NA
TGCGCCAGCAGCCAAGATTTAGTACAGGAGACCTATGGCTACACCTTC	CASSQDLVQETYGYTF	NA	TRBV4-3	TRBJ1-2	NA
TGCGCCAGCAGCTTGGAACAGGGAGGACTCTATGGCTACACCTTC	CASSLEQGGLYGYTF	NA	TRBV5-1	TRBJ1-2	NA
TGTGCCAGCAGTCTACTAGCGCTGGGATACAATGAGCAGTTCTTC	CASSLLALGYNEQFF	NA	TRBV2	TRBJ2-1	TRBD2
TGTGCCATCAGTGGACGGGACCAAGAGACCCAGTACTTC	CAISGRDQETQYF	NA	TRBV10-3	TRBJ2-5	NA
TGTGCCAGTAGTGTGCAGGGGGCGAACCCAAATCAGCCCCAGCATTTT	CASSVQGANPNQPQHF	NA	TRBV19	TRBJ1-5	TRBD1
TGCGCCAGCAGCCAGCAAACAGGGTTTTACGAGCAGTACTTC	CASSQQTGFYEQYF	NA	TRBV4-1	TRBJ2-7	NA
TGTGCCAGCAGCCAAGCTTCACTAGCGGGAGGCCATGAGCAGTTCTTC	CASSQASLAGGHEQFF	NA	TRBV4-2	TRBJ2-1	TRBD2